A selection of T cell receptor beta chains follows, all from one sample in a study of blood T cell repertoires in COVID-19. Using immunoSEQ multiplex PCR, the repertoire was profiled, and TCRdb retains in-frame clones only, with some absent. The sample shows 70,000 to 100,000 clones, 70% to 85% of them seen only once. Sequenced material: peripheral blood. These receptors all stem from a woman in her forties or fifties with acute or convalescent COVID-19. CDR3s include the opening cysteine and the closing phenylalanine or tryptophan. The D gene is left open where the match is weak. Clone size is given for some rows only: seen once, a few or many times, or a class if the clone is expanded.

J,V,size,D,DNA,CDR3
TRBJ2-6,TRBV5-5,NA,NA,TGTGCCAGCAGCTACCCAGGGTCTGGGGCCAACGTCCTGACTTTC,CASSYPGSGANVLTF
TRBJ1-2,TRBV4-2,once,NA,TGTGCCAGCAGCCAAGGAATGGTGAAGAGTTACACCTTC,CASSQGMVKSYTF
TRBJ2-4,TRBV7-9,NA,TRBD1,TGTGCCAGCAGCACGTGGACAGGGGACGACATTCAGTACTTC,CASSTWTGDDIQYF
TRBJ1-2,TRBV9,NA,NA,TGTGCCAGCAGCGTAGTGGACAGTTGGGGCTACACCTTC,CASSVVDSWGYTF
TRBJ1-3,TRBV6-5,few,NA,TGTGCCAGCCTGCAGGGTTCTGGAAACACCATATATTTT,CASLQGSGNTIYF
TRBJ1-1,TRBV19,NA,NA,TGTGCCAGTAGTTTACAGGGAGTTAACACTGAAGCTTTCTTT,CASSLQGVNTEAFF
TRBJ2-2,TRBV7-2,once,TRBD1,TGTGCCAGCAGCTCGGGACAGGGTCCCGGGGAGCTGTTTTTT,CASSSGQGPGELFF
TRBJ2-6,TRBV4-3,NA,NA,TGCGCCAGCAGCCAAGACAACTCTGGGGCCAACGTCCTGACTTTC,CASSQDNSGANVLTF
TRBJ2-7,TRBV4-1,NA,TRBD1,TGCGCCAGCAGCCGCGTCCTCGCGGGACAGGGGACCTACGAGCAGTACTTC,CASSRVLAGQGTYEQYF
TRBJ2-7,TRBV12-3/TRBV12-4,NA,NA,TGTGCCAGCAGTGTCGGGGCCTACGAGCAGTACTTC,CASSVGAYEQYF
TRBJ2-3,TRBV10-1,few,NA,TGCGCCAGCAGTGATTTTACCCACGCAGGCACAGATACGCAGTATTTT,CASSDFTHAGTDTQYF